The clone carrying this TCR beta chain was recorded a few times. Its target is unknown. These data are taken from a study of identical twins. Study-wide findings and caveats: The models gave estimates that fell short of the out-of-frame TCR alpha sharing seen in monozygotic twins. Compared with unrelated sharing, twin-shared out-of-frame alpha sequences had more low-probability sequences. The conclusions drew on cross-sectional statistical analysis instead of tracking the same donors.

TCRdb recomputed calls from the 5' RACE reads with MiXCR, one row per CDR3 protein. The sample holds 1.5 million to 2 million distinct CDR3 sequences, more than 30% seen once. Sequenced: cord blood. The TCR sequence derives from a newborn girl in good health.

The CDR3 sequence: CSARATLSGLGLYGYTF. The CDR3 DNA reads as TGCAGTGCTAGGGCAACCCTATCCGGGCTAGGGCTCTATGGCTACACCTTC. The chain combines TRBV20-1 with TRBJ1-2; D is undetermined. V lost 3 bases to trimming and J lost 4 bases, with 24 bases between them. The germline V gene encodes CDR1 DFQATT and CDR2 SNEGSKA (reference sequence). This CDR3 comprises 17 residues.